Described below is a single T cell receptor beta chain sequence and its context. No antigen is known for it. This sample is part of a study of monozygotic twins with inflammatory bowel disease. From its re-call of the 5' RACE reads, TCRdb lists each CDR3 protein once, without DNA. Found here are around 100,000 distinct CDR3 sequences; the top ten clones hold roughly 1.8%. Study-wide results and limits: The authors could not tell different T cell subtypes apart. Ultimately, a single strong signal or clonotype associated with IBD was not supported.

The CDR3 is 16 residues long. Germline V gene lookup returns CDR1 MNHNS and CDR2 SASEGT. Specimen: blood. J is TRBJ1-2 and V is TRBV6-1. This TCR was recovered from a human donor with ulcerative colitis or Crohn's disease, or a healthy co-twin of an affected twin (not recorded which). CDR3 loop: CASTPVVTRPLYGYTF.